This TCR beta chain was recovered during a study of blood T cell repertoires in COVID-19. Overall study: Sites in the United States, Italy and Spain provided acute and convalescent COVID-19 samples.

Original methodology: Reference gene primer amplification in the assay estimated nucleated cell counts. Sequencing was performed with immunoSEQ multiplex PCR; in TCRdb, only in-frame clones are kept and a portion is missing. V and J calls plus clone size are reproduced from that table; the DNA served to infer D and trimming. The data show over 60,000 clones, with about nine tenths seen just once and under 13% held by the top ten. This clone was observed a handful of times. The TCR sequence derives from a man in his 70s with active or convalescent COVID-19. Sequencing was carried out using peripheral blood.

CDR3 nucleotide sequence: TGTGCCAGCAGCCCAACGACTAGCGGGAGGGCTGAGCAGTTCTTC. This sequence encodes CASSPTTSGRAEQFF. The chain recombines TRBV11-3 with TRBJ2-1; 14 bases align to TRBD2. J lost 9 bases, V lost 5 bases, and 6 bases had no gene match. This CDR3 has 15 residues. Germline V gene lookup returns CDR1 SGHNT and CDR2 YENEEA.